This T cell receptor beta chain was captured in a study of shared clonotypes between healthy human individuals. Libraries were prepared by immunoSEQ multiplex PCR; TCRdb keeps only in-frame clonotypes and omits some of them. The table lists a few million clones, around 93% of them singletons. Positively selected for CCR7, the CD45RO-negative cells used as naive CD8 cells excluded terminally differentiated effector memory CD45RA+ cells. All participating donors were Caucasian adults from Nashville, Tennessee. The specimen sequenced was naive CD8+ T cells from PBMCs. The sequence derives from a young man in good health. Some clones in this sample may be carry-over from other donors' samples.

The DNA of the CDR3 is TGTGCCAGCAGCCAAACACCACTAGCGGTGACCTACGAGCAGTACTTC. As protein: CASSQTPLAVTYEQYF. The J gene is TRBJ2-7, the V gene TRBV5-4, with TRBD2 matching 8 bases. CDR3 length equals 16 residues. Germline V gene sequence: CDR1 SGHNT, CDR2 YYREEE (reference sequence). The V gene end was trimmed by 4 bases and the J gene end by 2 bases; junction bases not matched to a gene: 11.